The present entry profiles one T cell receptor (beta chain) with its context. The record originates from a study of cytomegalovirus exposure and HLA in healthy donors. CDR3 size: 14 residues. V lost 3 bases, J lost 3 bases, and 11 bases lay in between. Germline CDR1 is SEHNR and CDR2 is FQNEAQ (reference sequence). The PCR used 60 Vbeta and 13 Jbeta primers. Profiled with immunoSEQ multiplex PCR; TCRdb holds only in-frame clones, not every one. The sample has about 110,000 clones, around 75% seen once. This TCR came from a female donor in good health and CMV-seronegative. The source material was PBMCs. V is TRBV7-9 and J is TRBJ1-1; D gene uncertain. CDR3 sequence: CASSLGVGDTEAFF. Here the CDR3 DNA reads TGTGCCAGCAGCTTGGGCGTCGGGGACACTGAAGCTTTCTTT. The variable domain in full, completed from reference TRBV7-9 and TRBJ1-1, reads DTGVSQNPRHKITKRGQNVTFRCDPISEHNRLYWYRQTLGQGPEFLTYFQNEAQLEKSRLLSDRFSAERPKGSFSTLEIQRTEQGDSAMYLCASSLGVGDTEAFFGQGTRLTVV.